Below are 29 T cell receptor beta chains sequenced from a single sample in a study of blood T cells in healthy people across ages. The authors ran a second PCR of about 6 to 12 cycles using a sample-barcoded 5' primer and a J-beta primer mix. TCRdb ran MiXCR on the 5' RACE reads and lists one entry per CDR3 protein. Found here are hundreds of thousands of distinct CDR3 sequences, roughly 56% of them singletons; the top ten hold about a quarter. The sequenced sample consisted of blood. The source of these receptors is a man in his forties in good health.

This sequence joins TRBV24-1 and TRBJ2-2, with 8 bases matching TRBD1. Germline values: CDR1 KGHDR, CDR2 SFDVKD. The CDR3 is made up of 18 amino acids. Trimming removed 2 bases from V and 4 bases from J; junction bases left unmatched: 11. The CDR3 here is CATSDSLGGQEVTGELFF. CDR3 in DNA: TGTGCCACCAGTGATTCGTTGGGGGGACAGGAGGTCACCGGGGAGCTGTTTTTT.

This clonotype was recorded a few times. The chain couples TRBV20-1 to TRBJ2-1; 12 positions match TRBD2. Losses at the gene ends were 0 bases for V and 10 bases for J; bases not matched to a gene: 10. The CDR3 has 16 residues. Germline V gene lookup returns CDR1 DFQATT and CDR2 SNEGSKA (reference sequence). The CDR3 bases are TGCAGTGCTAGAGACCCGGGACTAGCGGGTGGCGGGGAGCAGTTCTTC. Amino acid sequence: CSARDPGLAGGGEQFF.

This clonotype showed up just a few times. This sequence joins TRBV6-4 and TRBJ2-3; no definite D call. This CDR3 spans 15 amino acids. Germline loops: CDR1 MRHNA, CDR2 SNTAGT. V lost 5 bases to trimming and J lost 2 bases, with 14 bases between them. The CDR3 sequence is CASSPLSGSTDTQYF. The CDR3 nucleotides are TGTGCCAGCAGTCCCCTATCGGGTTCCACAGATACGCAGTATTTT.

The CDR3 DNA reads TGTGCCAGCAGCCCCATGCCCGGGACAGGCAAAAACATTCAGTACTTC. Translated: CASSPMPGTGKNIQYF. This chain links TRBV6-1 with TRBJ2-4, with 8 bases matching TRBD1. The CDR3 is made up of 16 amino acids. J gave up 3 bases and V 6 bases, and 10 bases lay outside the gene matches. In germline, CDR1 is MNHNS, CDR2 SASEGT.

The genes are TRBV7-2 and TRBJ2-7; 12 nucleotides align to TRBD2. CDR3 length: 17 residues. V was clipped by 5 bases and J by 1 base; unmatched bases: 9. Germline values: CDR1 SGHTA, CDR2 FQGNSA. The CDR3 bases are TGTGCCAGCAGCCAGAGGTCACTAGCGGGAGGATCCTACGAGCAGTACTTC. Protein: CASSQRSLAGGSYEQYF.

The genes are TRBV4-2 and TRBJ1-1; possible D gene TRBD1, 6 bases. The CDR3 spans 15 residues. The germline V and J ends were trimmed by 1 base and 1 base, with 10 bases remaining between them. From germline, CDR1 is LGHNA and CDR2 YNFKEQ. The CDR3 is CASSQGQAGNTEAFF. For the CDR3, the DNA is TGTGCCAGCAGCCAAGGACAGGCAGGGAACACTGAAGCTTTCTTT.

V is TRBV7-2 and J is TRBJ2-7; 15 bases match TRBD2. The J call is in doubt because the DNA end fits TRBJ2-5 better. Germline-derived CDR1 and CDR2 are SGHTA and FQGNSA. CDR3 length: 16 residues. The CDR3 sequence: CASAGLAGGMGETQYF. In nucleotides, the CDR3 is TGTGCCAGCGCGGGACTAGCGGGAGGAATGGGAGAGACCCAGTACTTC.

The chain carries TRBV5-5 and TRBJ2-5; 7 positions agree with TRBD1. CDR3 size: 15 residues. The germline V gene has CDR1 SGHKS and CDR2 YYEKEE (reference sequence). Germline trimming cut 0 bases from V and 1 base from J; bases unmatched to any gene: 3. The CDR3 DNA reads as TGTGCCAGCAGCTTGGGACAGGGCTTCCAAGAGACCCAGTACTTC. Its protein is CASSLGQGFQETQYF.

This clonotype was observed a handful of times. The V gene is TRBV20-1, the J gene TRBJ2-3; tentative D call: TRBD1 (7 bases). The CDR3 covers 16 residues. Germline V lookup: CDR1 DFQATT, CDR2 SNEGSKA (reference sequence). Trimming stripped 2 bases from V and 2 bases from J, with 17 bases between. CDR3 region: CSARPNRGGSTDTQYF. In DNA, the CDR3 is TGCAGTGCTAGACCGAACAGGGGAGGTTCCACAGATACGCAGTATTTT.

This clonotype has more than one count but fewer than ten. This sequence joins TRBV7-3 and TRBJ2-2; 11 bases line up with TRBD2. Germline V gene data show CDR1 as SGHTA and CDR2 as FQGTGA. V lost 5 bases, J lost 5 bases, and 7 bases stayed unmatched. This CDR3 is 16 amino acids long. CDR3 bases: TGTGCCAGCAGCCCTTCTAGCGGGGGGTCAACCGGGGAGCTGTTTTTT. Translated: CASSPSSGGSTGELFF.

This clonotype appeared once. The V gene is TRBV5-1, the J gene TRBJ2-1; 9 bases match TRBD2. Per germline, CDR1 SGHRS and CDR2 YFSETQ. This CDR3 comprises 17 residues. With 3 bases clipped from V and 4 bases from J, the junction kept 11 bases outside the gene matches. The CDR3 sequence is CASSSTGPAGGYNEQFF. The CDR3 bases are TGCGCCAGCAGCTCTACAGGCCCAGCGGGGGGATACAATGAGCAGTTCTTC.

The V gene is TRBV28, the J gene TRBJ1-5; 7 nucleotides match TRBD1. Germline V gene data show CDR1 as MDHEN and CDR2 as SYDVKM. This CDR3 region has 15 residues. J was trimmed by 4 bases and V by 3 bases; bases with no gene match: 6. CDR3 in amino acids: CASSFRGTPNQPQHF. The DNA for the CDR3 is TGTGCCAGCAGTTTCAGGGGGACACCTAATCAGCCCCAGCATTTT.

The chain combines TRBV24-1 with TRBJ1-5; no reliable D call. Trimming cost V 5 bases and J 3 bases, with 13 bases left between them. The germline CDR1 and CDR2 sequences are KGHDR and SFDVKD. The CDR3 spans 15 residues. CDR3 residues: CATSGTGTLNQPQHF. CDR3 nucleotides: TGTGCCACCAGTGGAACGGGAACACTCAATCAGCCCCAGCATTTT.

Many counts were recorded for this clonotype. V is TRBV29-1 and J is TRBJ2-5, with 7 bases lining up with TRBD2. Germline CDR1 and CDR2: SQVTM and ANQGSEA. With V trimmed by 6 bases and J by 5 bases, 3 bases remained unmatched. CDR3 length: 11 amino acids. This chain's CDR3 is CSVSGEETQYF. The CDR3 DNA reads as TGCAGCGTCAGCGGGGAGGAGACCCAGTACTTC.

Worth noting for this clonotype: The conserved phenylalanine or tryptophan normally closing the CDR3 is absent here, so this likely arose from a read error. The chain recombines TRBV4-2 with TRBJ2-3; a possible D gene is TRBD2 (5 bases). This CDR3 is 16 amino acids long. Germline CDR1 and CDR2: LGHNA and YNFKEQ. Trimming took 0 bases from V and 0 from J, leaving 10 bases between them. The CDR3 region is CASSQDMGGSTDTQYL. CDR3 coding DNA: TGTGCCAGCAGCCAAGATATGGGCGGGAGCACAGATACGCAGTATTTG.

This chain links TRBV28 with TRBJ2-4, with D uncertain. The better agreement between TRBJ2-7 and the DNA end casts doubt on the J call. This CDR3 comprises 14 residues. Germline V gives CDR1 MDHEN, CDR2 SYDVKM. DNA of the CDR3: TGTGCCAGCAGAAAAACCTTATACTTGGACGAGCAGTACTTC. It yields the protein CASRKTLYLDEQYF.

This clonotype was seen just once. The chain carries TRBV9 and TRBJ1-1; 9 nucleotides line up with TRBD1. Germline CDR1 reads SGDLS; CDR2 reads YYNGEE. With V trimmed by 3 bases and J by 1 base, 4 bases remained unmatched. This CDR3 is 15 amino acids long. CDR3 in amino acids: CASSAEQGANTEAFF. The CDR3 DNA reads TGTGCCAGCAGCGCAGAACAGGGGGCGAACACTGAAGCTTTCTTT.

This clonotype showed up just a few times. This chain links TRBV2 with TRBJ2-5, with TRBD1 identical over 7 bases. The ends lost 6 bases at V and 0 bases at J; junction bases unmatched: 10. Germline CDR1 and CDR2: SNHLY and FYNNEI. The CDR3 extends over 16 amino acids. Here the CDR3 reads CASSRGIGQNQETQYF. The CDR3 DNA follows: TGTGCCAGCAGCAGGGGGATCGGACAGAACCAAGAGACCCAGTACTTC.

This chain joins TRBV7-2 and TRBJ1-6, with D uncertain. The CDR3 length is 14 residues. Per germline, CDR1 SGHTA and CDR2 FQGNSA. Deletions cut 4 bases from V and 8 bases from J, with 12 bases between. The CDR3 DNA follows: TGTGCCAGCAGCTCACCCAGACCATATTCACCCCTCCACTTT. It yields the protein CASSSPRPYSPLHF.

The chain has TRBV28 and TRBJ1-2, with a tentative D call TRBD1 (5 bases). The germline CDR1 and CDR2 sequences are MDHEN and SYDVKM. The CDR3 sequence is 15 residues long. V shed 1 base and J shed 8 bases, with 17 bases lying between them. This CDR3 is CASSLFGTLGRGYTF. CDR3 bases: TGTGCCAGCAGTTTATTCGGGACTCTCGGGCGCGGCTACACCTTC.

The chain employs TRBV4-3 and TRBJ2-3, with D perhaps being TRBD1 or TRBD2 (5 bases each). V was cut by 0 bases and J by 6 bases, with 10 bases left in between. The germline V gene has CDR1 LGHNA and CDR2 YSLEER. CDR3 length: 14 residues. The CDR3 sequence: CASSQERGPDTQYF. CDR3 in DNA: TGCGCCAGCAGCCAAGAGAGGGGCCCGGATACGCAGTATTTT.

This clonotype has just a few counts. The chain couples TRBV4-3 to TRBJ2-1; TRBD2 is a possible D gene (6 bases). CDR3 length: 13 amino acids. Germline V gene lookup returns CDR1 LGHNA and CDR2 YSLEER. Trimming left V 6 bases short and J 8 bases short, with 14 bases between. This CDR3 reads CASRSAGLDEQFF. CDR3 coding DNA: TGCGCCAGCAGATCTGCGGGATTGGATGAGCAGTTCTTC.

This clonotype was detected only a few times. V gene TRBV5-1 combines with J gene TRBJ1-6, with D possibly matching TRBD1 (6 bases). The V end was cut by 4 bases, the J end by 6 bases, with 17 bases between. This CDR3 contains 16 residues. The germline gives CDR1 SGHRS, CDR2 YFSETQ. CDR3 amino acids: CASSPYRQETNSPLHF. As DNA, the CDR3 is TGCGCCAGCAGCCCTTACCGACAGGAGACTAATTCACCCCTCCACTTT. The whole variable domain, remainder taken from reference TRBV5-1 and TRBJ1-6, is KAGVTQTPRYLIKTRGQQVTLSCSPISGHRSVSWYQQTPGQGLQFLFEYFSETQRNKGNFPGRFSGRQFSNSRSEMNVSTLELGDSALYLCASSPYRQETNSPLHFGNGTRLTVT.

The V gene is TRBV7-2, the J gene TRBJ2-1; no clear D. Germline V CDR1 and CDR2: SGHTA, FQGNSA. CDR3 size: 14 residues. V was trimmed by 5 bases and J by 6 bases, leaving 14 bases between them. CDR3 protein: CASSQSRGSNEQFF. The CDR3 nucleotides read TGTGCCAGCAGCCAGTCGAGAGGTTCCAATGAGCAGTTCTTC.

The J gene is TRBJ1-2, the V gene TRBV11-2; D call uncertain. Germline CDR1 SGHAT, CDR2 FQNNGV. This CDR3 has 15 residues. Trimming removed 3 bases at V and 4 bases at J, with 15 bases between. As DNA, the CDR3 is TGTGCCAGCAGCTTTCCCGGGAGGGAAGTCTATGGCTACACCTTC. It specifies CASSFPGREVYGYTF.

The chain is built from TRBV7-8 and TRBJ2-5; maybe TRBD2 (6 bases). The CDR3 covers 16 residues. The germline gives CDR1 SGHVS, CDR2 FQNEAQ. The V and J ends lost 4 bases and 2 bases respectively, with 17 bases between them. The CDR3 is CASSSPGGVRQETQYF. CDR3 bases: TGTGCCAGCAGCTCGCCTGGCGGGGTGCGGCAAGAGACCCAGTACTTC.

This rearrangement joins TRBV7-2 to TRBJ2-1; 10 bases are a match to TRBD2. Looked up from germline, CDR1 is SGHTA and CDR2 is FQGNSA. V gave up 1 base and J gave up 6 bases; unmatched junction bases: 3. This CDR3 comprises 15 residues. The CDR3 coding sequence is TGTGCCAGCAGCTTAGAGCTAGCGGGAGCCAATGAGCAGTTCTTC. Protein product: CASSLELAGANEQFF. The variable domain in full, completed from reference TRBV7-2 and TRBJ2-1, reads GAGVSQSPSNKVTEKGKDVELRCDPISGHTALYWYRQSLGQGLEFLIYFQGNSAPDKSGLPSDRFSAERTGGSVSTLTIQRTQQEDSAVYLCASSLELAGANEQFFGPGTRLTVL.

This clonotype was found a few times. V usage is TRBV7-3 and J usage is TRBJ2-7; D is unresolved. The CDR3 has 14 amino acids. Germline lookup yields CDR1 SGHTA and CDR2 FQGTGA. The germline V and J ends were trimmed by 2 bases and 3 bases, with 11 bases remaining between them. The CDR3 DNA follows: TGTGCCAGCAGCTTACCGGGTAGGGTCTACGAGCAGTACTTC. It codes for CASSLPGRVYEQYF.

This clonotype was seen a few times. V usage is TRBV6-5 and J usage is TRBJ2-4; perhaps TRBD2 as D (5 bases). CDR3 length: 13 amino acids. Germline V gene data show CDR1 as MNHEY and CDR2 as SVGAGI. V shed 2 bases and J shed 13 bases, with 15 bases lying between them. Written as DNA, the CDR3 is TGTGCCAGCAGTTACGGCCAGCTTGGGGAGCAGTACTTC. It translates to CASSYGQLGEQYF.